The TCR beta chain described here comes from a study of post-analysis software for immune sequencing data. In the study overall: Recorded subtypes: relapsing-remitting, secondary progressive, progressive-relapsing; some patients unannotated.

The study, taken as a whole, reports: Patients carried five TRBV segments more frequently than controls did, and TRBV5-6, TRBV5-1 and TRBV20-1 were among them.

Germline CDR1 MNHNY, CDR2 SVGAGI (reference sequence). The CDR3 runs 13 residues. Trimming removed 2 bases at V and 2 bases at J, with 7 bases between. This clonotype has more than one count but fewer than ten. What it binds is unknown. Included in the TCR beta cDNA libraries were unique molecular identifiers. TCRdb called the PCR reads again in MiXCR, with one record for every CDR3 protein. This sample has hundreds of thousands of distinct CDR3 sequences, with roughly 27% found just once. This sequence originates from a girl aged 10 to 17 with multiple sclerosis. V is TRBV6-6 and J is TRBJ2-7, with D unclear. Sequencing used blood. In nucleotides, the CDR3 is TGTGCCAGCAGTTACGTTCCCACCTACGAGCAGTACTTC. Its protein is CASSYVPTYEQYF.